This T cell receptor beta chain was sequenced for a study of blood T cell repertoires in COVID-19 (dated by TCRdb to the early 2020s). As for the study more broadly: Collaborator samples came from the United States, Italy and Spain and covered acute and convalescent phases of COVID-19. The prospective study material was composed of cDNA or gDNA derived from T cells, B-cell-depleted T cells, or PBMCs. The dataset comprised deeply sampled blood TCRbeta repertoires from subjects exposed to, actively infected with, or recovered from COVID-19. The repertoires were made available in a free public database intended to serve as a resource for research on the immune response to SARS-CoV-2. The samples were drawn from two sources: the first 160 participants of the ongoing ImmuneRACE study, and fewer than 1,500 subjects contributed by 6 global collaborators. A de-identified subject ID, COVID-19 status, age in years and sex were almost always included in the sample metadata. HLA class I and class II types, where available, came from metadata supplied by the sample provider rather than from assay-based typing. The paper's findings and limits, for the study overall: The quantity of clinical and demographic metadata differed by source and by participant and was supplied without curation.

Enrolling through a virtual design, the prospective study's participants ranged in age from about 18 to 89 years and lived across roughly 24 United States geographic areas. Cohort assignment in the prospective study relied on participant-reported clinical history from a screening survey and a study questionnaire. ImmuneRACE Cohort 3 recovered participants were defined by two consecutive negative NP/OP PCR tests, healthcare professional clearance, or symptom resolution. Each participant in the prospective study had whole blood, serum and a nasopharyngeal or oropharyngeal swab collected by mobile phlebotomists. Participants in the prospective study had the option to provide additional blood draws and questionnaires over a roughly 2-month period. Before DNA extraction, blood samples from the prospective study were shipped at room temperature or frozen. The immunoSEQ Assay, a bias-controlled multiplex PCR, was used to amplify TCRbeta CDR3 regions from genomic DNA. In the paper's pipeline: The number of nucleated cells in each sample was estimated by amplification of reference gene primers within the assay. To quantify the absolute abundance of each unique TCRbeta CDR3 rearrangement, sequence reads were collapsed and filtered. For each sample, productive Simpson clonality was calculated by taking the square root of Simpson's diversity index across productive rearrangements. TCRdb carries this immuneACCESS record with in-frame sequences only. Its versions omit some clonotypes, under half of them owing to an unresolved V gene in the studies checked, with the rest unexplained. V, J and clone size are taken as reported in that table, and D and trimming were inferred from the DNA itself. Present in this sample are roughly 450,000 clones, roughly 87% of which were seen just once. About 0.57% of the sample belongs to the ten largest clones.

As for this clone: The specificity of this receptor is unknown. Nothing much larger sits one base from this clone, and base qualities are not available.

This clonotype was obtained from a man younger than 35 who had recovered from COVID-19. Sequenced material: PBMCs or T cells enriched from blood (not recorded which).

Here is the DNA: TGTGCCAGCAGCCAAGATTCGGTTAGAGAAAAACTGTTTTTT. Its protein is CASSQDSVREKLFF. In this chain, TRBV4-2 is recombined with TRBJ1-4; no D gene can be assigned with confidence. Trimming removed 0 bases from V and 8 bases from J, leaving 10 bases between the germline ends. Taken from cysteine to phenylalanine, the CDR3 has 14 residues. Here the CDR3 DNA is all that survives: 42 bases in frame from base 1. Via the germline V gene, CDR1 is LGHNA and CDR2 YNFKEQ.